This TCR beta chain was recorded in a study of T-cell memory formation after mild COVID-19. Study-wide results and limits: The study detected some responding clones in pre-infection memory, suggesting cross-reactive memory joined. Nothing showed for sure that second-wave clones peaking on day 37 were SARS-CoV-2 specific.

From germline, CDR1 is KGHDR and CDR2 SFDVKD. CDR3 size: 15 residues. After removal of 9 bases from V and 0 bases from J, the junction contained 7 bases not matched to a gene. From 5'RACE with constant-segment primers came TCR alpha and TCR beta cDNA libraries that carried sample barcodes and UMIs. Using its own MiXCR run on the 5' RACE reads, TCRdb lists one record per CDR3 protein. The sample holds 550,000 to 650,000 distinct CDR3 sequences, 15% to 20% seen once. Concerning this clonotype: Its antigen is unknown.

V is TRBV24-1 and J is TRBJ2-3; 8 nucleotides agree with TRBD2. The receptor was derived from an adult woman who had mild COVID-19 (a few samples of this study predate the infection). Cell type and time point are not known. Sequencing was performed on PBMCs or a T cell subset sorted from them (not recorded which). As DNA, the CDR3 is TGTGCCACCGCCAGCGGGAGCCTTAGCACAGATACGCAGTATTTT. Translation gives CATASGSLSTDTQYF.